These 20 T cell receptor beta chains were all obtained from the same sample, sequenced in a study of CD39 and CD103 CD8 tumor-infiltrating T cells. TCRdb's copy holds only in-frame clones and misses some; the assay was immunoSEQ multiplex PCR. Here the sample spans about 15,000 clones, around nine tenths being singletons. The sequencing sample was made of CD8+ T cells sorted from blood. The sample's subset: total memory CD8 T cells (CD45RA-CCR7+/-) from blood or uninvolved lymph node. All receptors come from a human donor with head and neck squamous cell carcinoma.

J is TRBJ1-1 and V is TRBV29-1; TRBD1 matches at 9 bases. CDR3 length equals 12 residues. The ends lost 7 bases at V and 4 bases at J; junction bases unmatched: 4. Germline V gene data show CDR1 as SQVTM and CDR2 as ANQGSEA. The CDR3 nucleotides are TGCAGCGCTCCGGGACAGGGCACTGAAGCTTTCTTT. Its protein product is CSAPGQGTEAFF.

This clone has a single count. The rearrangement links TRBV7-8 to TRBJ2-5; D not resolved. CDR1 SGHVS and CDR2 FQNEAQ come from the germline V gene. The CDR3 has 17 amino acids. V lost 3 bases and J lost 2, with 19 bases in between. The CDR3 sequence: CASSFPAFRIKQETQYF. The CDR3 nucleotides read TGTGCCAGCAGCTTTCCGGCTTTTAGGATTAAGCAAGAGACCCAGTACTTC.

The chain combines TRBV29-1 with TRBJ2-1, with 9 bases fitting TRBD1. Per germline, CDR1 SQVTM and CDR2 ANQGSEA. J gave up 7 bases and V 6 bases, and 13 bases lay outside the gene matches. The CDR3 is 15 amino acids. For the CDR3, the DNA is TGCAGCGTACAGGGGGCGCGGTTGAAGGGGAATGAGCAGTTCTTC. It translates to CSVQGARLKGNEQFF.

The CDR3 region has the DNA TGTGCCAGCAGCTCGCCCGGGGGTGAAAAACTGTTTTTT. It encodes CASSSPGGEKLFF. The rearrangement uses TRBV7-9 and TRBJ1-4; D might be TRBD1 (5 bases). This CDR3 spans 13 amino acids. The ends were cut back, 4 bases at V and 7 bases at J, with 10 bases in the middle. CDR1 and CDR2 (germline): SEHNR, FQNEAQ (reference sequence).

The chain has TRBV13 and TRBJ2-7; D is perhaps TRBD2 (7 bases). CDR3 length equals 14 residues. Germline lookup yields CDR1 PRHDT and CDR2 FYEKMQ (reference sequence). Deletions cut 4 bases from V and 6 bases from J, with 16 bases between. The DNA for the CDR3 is TGTGCCAGCAGCTCAAGGGGGGGACTCGGCGAGCAGTACTTC. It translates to CASSSRGGLGEQYF.

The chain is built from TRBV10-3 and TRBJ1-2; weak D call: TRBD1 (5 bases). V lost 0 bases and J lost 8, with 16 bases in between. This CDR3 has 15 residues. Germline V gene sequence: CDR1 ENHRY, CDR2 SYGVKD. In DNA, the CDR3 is TGTGCCATCAGTGAGTCGGGGCAGGCCGCGGGGGGCTACACCTTC. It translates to CAISESGQAAGGYTF.

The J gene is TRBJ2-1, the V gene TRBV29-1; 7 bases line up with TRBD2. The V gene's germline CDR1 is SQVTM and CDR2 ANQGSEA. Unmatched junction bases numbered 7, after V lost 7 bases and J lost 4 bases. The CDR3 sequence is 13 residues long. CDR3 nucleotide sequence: TGCAGCGCCGAACGCGGGGGTTACAATGAGCAGTTCTTC. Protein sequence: CSAERGGYNEQFF.

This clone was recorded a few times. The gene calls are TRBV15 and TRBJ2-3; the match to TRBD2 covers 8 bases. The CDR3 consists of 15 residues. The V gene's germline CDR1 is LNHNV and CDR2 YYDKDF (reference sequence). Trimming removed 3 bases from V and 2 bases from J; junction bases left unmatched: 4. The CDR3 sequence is CATSRTGGATDTQYF. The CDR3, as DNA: TGTGCCACCAGCAGGACCGGGGGGGCCACAGATACGCAGTATTTT.

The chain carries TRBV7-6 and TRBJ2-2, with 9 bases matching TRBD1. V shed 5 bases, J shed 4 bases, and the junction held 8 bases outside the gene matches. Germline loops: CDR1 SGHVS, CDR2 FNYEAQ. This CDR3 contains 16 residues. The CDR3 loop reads CASSPWDRVVTGELFF. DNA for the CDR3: TGTGCCAGCAGCCCCTGGGACAGGGTTGTCACCGGGGAGCTGTTTTTT. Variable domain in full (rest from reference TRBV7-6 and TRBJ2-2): GAGVSQSPRYKVTKRGQDVALRCDPISGHVSLYWYRQALGQGPEFLTYFNYEAQQDKSGLPNDRFSAERPEGSISTLTIQRTEQRDSAMYRCASSPWDRVVTGELFFGEGSRLTVL.

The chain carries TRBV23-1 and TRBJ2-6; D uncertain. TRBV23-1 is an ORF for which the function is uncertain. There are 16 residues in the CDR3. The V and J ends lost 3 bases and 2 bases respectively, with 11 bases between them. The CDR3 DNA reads TGCGCCAGCAGTCATGTGGGCTACACTGGGGCCAACGTCCTGACTTTC. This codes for CASSHVGYTGANVLTF.

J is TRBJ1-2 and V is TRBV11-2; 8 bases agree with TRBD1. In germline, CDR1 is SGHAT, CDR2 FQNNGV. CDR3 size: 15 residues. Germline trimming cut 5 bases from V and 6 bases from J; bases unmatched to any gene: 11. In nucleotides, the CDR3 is TGTGCCAGCAGCATACCAGACAGGGGTATAGATGGCTACACCTTC. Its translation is CASSIPDRGIDGYTF.

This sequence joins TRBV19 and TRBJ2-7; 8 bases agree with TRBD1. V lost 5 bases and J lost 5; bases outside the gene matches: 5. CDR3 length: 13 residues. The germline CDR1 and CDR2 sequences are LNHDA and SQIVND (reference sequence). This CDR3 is CASSPRTGNEQYF. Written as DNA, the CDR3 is TGTGCCAGTAGTCCCCGGACAGGGAACGAGCAGTACTTC.

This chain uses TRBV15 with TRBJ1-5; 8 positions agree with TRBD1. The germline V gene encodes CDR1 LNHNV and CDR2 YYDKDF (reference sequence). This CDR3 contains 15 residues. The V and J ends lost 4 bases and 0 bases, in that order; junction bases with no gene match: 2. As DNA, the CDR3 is TGTGCCACCAGCAAACAGGGGGGTAGCAATCAGCCCCAGCATTTT. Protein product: CATSKQGGSNQPQHF.

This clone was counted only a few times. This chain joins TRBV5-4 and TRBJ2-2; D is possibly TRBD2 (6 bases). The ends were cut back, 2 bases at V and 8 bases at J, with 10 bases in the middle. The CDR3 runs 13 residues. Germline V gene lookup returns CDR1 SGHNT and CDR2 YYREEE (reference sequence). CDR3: CASSLESGGELFF. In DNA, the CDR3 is TGTGCCAGCAGCTTAGAAAGCGGGGGGGAGCTGTTTTTT.

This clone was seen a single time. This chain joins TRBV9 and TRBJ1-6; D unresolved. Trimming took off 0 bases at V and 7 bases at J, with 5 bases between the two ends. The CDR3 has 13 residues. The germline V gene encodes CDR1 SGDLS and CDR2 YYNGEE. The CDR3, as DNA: TGTGCCAGCAGCGTAGTCTCAAATTCACCCCTCCACTTT. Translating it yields CASSVVSNSPLHF.

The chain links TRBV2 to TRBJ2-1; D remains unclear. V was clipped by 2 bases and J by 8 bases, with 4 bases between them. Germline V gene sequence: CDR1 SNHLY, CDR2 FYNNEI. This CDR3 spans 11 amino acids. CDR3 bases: TGTGCCAGCAGTGAATTGTATGAGCAGTTCTTC. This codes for CASSELYEQFF.

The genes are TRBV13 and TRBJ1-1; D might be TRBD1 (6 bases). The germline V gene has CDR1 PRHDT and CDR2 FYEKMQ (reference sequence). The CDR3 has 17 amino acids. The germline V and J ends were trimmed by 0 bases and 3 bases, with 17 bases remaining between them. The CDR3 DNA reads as TGTGCCAGCAGCTTAGGGGCGGCAGGGGTATTCCACACTGAAGCTTTCTTT. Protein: CASSLGAAGVFHTEAFF. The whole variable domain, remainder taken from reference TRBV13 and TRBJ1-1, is AAGVIQSPRHLIKEKRETATLKCYPIPRHDTVYWYQQGPGQDPQFLISFYEKMQSDKGSIPDRFSAQQFSDYHSELNMSSLELGDSALYFCASSLGAAGVFHTEAFFGQGTRLTVV.

The CDR3 nucleotides read TGTGCCAGCCCCTTTGTGGGACGAAAAGAGACCCAGTACTTC. The encoded protein is CASPFVGRKETQYF. The chain has TRBV6-8 and TRBJ2-5; the D gene could be TRBD1 or TRBD2 (5 bases each). Trimming took off 8 bases at V and 3 bases at J, with 16 bases between the two ends. The CDR3 extends over 14 amino acids. Germline CDR1 reads MNHGY; CDR2 reads SAAAGT.

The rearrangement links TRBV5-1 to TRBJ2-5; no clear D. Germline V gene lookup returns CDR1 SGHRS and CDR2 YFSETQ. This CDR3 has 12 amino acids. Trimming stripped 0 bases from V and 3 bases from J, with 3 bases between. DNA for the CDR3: TGCGCCAGCAGCTTGGCAAAAGAGACCCAGTACTTC. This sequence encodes CASSLAKETQYF.

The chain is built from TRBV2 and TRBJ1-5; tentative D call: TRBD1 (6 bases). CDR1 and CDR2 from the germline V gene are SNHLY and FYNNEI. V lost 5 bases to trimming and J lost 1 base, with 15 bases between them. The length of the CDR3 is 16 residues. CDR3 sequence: CASSPYGQPSNQPQHF. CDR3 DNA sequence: TGTGCCAGCAGTCCTTACGGACAGCCCAGCAATCAGCCCCAGCATTTT.